The sample holds one count of the clone carrying this TCR beta chain. Its cognate antigen is unknown. Amplified TCR beta CDR3 regions derived from RNA transcripts. TCR CDR3 underwent first-round RT-PCR with the HTBI primer set. TCRdb used MiXCR to reprocess the multiplex PCR reads, holding one entry per CDR3 protein. The sample includes hundreds of thousands of distinct CDR3 sequences, 45% of them seen just once. The length of the CDR3 is 14 residues. Trimming stripped 5 bases from V and 8 bases from J, with 19 bases between. These data are taken from a study of T cells in Graves' hyperthyroidism and ophthalmopathy. Regarding the study as a whole: In the analysis, a 13 V-J model separated ophthalmopathy from stable hyperthyroidism. Among thyroid clonotypes expanded above 0.001, most also appeared in blood.

Uncontrolled infection, other autoimmune disease, pregnancy or lactation led to exclusion. Diagnoses rested on clinical symptoms, serum thyroxine and TRAb, thyroid ultrasound and orbital computed tomography. The receptor's source is an adult man with Graves' disease, either hyperthyroidism or ophthalmopathy (not recorded which). The sample was peripheral blood or thyroid tissue (not recorded which). This rearrangement joins TRBV12-3 or TRBV12-4 to TRBJ2-7; D may be TRBD1 (5 bases). DNA of the CDR3: TGTGCCAGCAGTACAGGCTACAATCAGCCCCAGCAGTACTTC. This gives the protein CASSTGYNQPQQYF.